A single sample is the source of the 16 T cell receptor beta chains below, sequenced in a study of control samples from healthy donors and cancer patients (dated by TCRdb to 2018 to 2021). The library was built by means of the immunoSEQ multiplex PCR assay. Held by TCRdb, this immuneACCESS table contains in-frame sequences only and omits some clones. Under half of the omission traces to an unresolved V gene where checked; the cause of the rest is unknown. Recorded for this sample are more than 150,000 clones; over 80% of them occurred a single time. More than 1.4% of the sample belongs to the ten largest clones. The sample comprised blood. The origin of the receptors is a man between 18 and 29 years old in good health.

This chain connects TRBV10-3 to TRBJ1-3; no clear D gene. This CDR3 has 13 amino acids. V shed 7 bases and J shed 0 bases, with 7 bases lying between them. The germline V gene has CDR1 ENHRY and CDR2 SYGVKD. Here the CDR3 reads CAITVSSGNTIYF. The CDR3 nucleotides are TGTGCCATCACCGTGAGCTCTGGAAACACCATATATTTT.

The chain carries TRBV5-1 and TRBJ2-7; D uncertain. This CDR3 region has 15 residues. V shed 4 bases and J shed 7 bases, with 21 bases lying between them. CDR1 SGHRS and CDR2 YFSETQ come from the germline V gene. CDR3 residues: CASSPTGGLVGEQYF. The CDR3 DNA sequence: TGCGCCAGCAGCCCGACCGGTGGCCTTGTGGGGGAGCAGTACTTC.

The CDR3, as DNA: TGTGCCAGCAGCTTCTCAGGGGGAAGTGAGCAGTTCTTC. Translation: CASSFSGGSEQFF. The chain combines TRBV5-4 with TRBJ2-1; 7 nucleotides line up with TRBD1. Germline V CDR1 and CDR2: SGHNT, YYREEE (reference sequence). CDR3 size: 13 residues. V lost 2 bases to trimming and J lost 9 bases; unmatched junction nucleotides: 5. The entire variable domain, with the rest obtained from reference TRBV5-4 and TRBJ2-1, is as follows: ETGVTQSPTHLIKTRGQQVTLRCSSQSGHNTVSWYQQALGQGPQFIFQYYREEENGRGNFPPRFSGLQFPNYSSELNVNALELDDSALYLCASSFSGGSEQFFGPGTRLTVL.

CDR3 region: CASRPTRDSRLTNYGYTF. For the CDR3, the DNA is TGTGCCAGCAGACCTACTCGGGACAGTCGATTGACTAACTATGGCTACACCTTC. The chain employs TRBV2 and TRBJ1-2, with TRBD1 identical over 7 bases. CDR1 and CDR2 from the germline V gene are SNHLY and FYNNEI. CDR3 length equals 18 residues. Trimming at V came to 6 bases and at J to 0 bases, leaving 16 bases not matched to a gene.

This chain links TRBV29-1 with TRBJ2-7; D is ambiguous. V was clipped by 1 base and J by 7 bases, with 5 bases between them. The CDR3 is made up of 10 amino acids. Germline values: CDR1 SQVTM, CDR2 ANQGSEA. The CDR3 is CSVEVGEQYF. CDR3 DNA: TGCAGCGTTGAAGTGGGGGAGCAGTACTTC.

The chain is built from TRBV7-2 and TRBJ2-5; TRBD2 matches 8 bases. Germline CDR1 SGHTA, CDR2 FQGNSA. V gave up 8 bases and J gave up 5 bases; unmatched junction bases: 10. This CDR3 comprises 14 residues. The CDR3 sequence is CASGTGGSRETQYF. The CDR3 coding sequence is TGTGCCAGCGGGACGGGGGGGTCACGGGAGACCCAGTACTTC.

This rearrangement joins TRBV7-3 to TRBJ1-6; D remains ambiguous. CDR1 SGHTA and CDR2 FQGTGA come from the germline V gene. The CDR3 runs to 13 residues. The V end lost 5 bases, the J end lost 8 bases, and 10 bases lay between the germline ends. As DNA, the CDR3 is TGTGCCAGCAGCCACGGCGGTTATTCACCCCTCCACTTT. As protein: CASSHGGYSPLHF. Drawing the rest from reference TRBV7-3 and TRBJ1-6, the complete variable domain is GAGVSQTPSNKVTEKGKYVELRCDPISGHTALYWYRQSLGQGPEFLIYFQGTGAADDSGLPNDRFFAVRPEGSVSTLKIQRTERGDSAVYLCASSHGGYSPLHFGNGTRLTVT.

The genes are TRBV4-1 and TRBJ1-5; weak D call: TRBD1 (5 bases). The V gene's germline CDR1 is MGHRA and CDR2 YSYEKL. V was clipped by 1 base and J by 4 bases, with 14 bases between them. The CDR3 totals 16 residues. DNA of the CDR3: TGCGCCAGCAGCCAAGCCCGCTCCGGGACTAATCAGCCCCAGCATTTT. It encodes CASSQARSGTNQPQHF.

This clone has only a few counts. The genes are TRBV25-1 and TRBJ1-3; a possible D gene is TRBD1 (5 bases). The CDR3 has 16 amino acids. In germline, CDR1 is MGHDK, CDR2 SYGVNS. Deletions cut 4 bases from V and 1 base from J, with 14 bases between. The CDR3 DNA sequence: TGTGCCAGCAGTGCCGATCTAGGGGTTTCTGGAAACACCATATATTTT. Its translation: CASSADLGVSGNTIYF.

V gene TRBV5-4 combines with J gene TRBJ2-5, with D tentatively TRBD1 (5 bases). Germline V lookup: CDR1 SGHNT, CDR2 YYREEE (reference sequence). The CDR3 is made up of 14 amino acids. The germline V and J ends were trimmed by 3 bases and 2 bases, with 11 bases remaining between them. The CDR3, as DNA: TGTGCCAGCAGCTCGGTGGGGCTTCAAGAGACCCAGTACTTC. It encodes CASSSVGLQETQYF.

The chain recombines TRBV4-1 with TRBJ2-1; 7 nucleotides align to TRBD1. Germline values: CDR1 MGHRA, CDR2 YSYEKL. This CDR3 has 15 amino acids. With V trimmed by 3 bases and J by 9 bases, 11 bases remained unmatched. CDR3 residues: CASSHPGGAFFEQFF. Written as DNA, the CDR3 is TGCGCCAGCAGCCACCCAGGGGGTGCGTTTTTTGAGCAGTTCTTC.

This chain links TRBV2 with TRBJ1-4; TRBD1 matches at 7 bases. Germline V gives CDR1 SNHLY, CDR2 FYNNEI. The trim removed 3 bases at V and 8 bases at J, leaving 9 bases unmatched. This CDR3 comprises 15 residues. The CDR3 DNA sequence: TGTGCCAGCAGTGAGACAATTACAGGGGTCGAAAAACTGTTTTTT. This gives the protein CASSETITGVEKLFF.

The chain links TRBV5-6 to TRBJ2-6; no definite D call. The CDR3 covers 15 residues. Trimming took off 0 bases at V and 1 base at J, with 5 bases between the two ends. The germline gives CDR1 SGHDT, CDR2 YYEEEE. CDR3 nucleotide sequence: TGTGCCAGCAGCTTGGGTCCTTCTGGGGCCAACGTCCTGACTTTC. This encodes CASSLGPSGANVLTF.

The V gene is TRBV20-1, the J gene TRBJ2-1; the match to TRBD1 covers 8 bases. Trimming removed 7 bases from V and 7 bases from J; junction bases left unmatched: 0. The CDR3 is made up of 10 amino acids. Per the germline V gene, CDR1 is DFQATT and CDR2 is SNEGSKA (reference sequence). The CDR3 protein is CSGQGNEQFF. Written as DNA, the CDR3 is TGCAGTGGACAGGGGAATGAGCAGTTCTTC.

This chain connects TRBV24-1 to TRBJ1-5, with 11 positions matching TRBD1. Germline V lookup: CDR1 KGHDR, CDR2 SFDVKD. This CDR3 comprises 16 residues. With 3 bases clipped from V and 6 bases from J, the junction kept 6 bases outside the gene matches. CDR3 sequence (DNA): TGTGCCACCAGTGATCCCGGGACAGGGGGTGCTCAGCCCCAGCATTTT. As protein: CATSDPGTGGAQPQHF.

V usage is TRBV24-1 and J usage is TRBJ2-1; maybe TRBD1 (6 bases). This CDR3 is 15 amino acids long. Germline loops: CDR1 KGHDR, CDR2 SFDVKD. V gave up 1 base and J gave up 4 bases, with 10 bases separating them. The CDR3 DNA follows: TGTGCCACCAGTGATTTTCAGGACAGTTACAATGAGCAGTTCTTC. Protein product: CATSDFQDSYNEQFF.